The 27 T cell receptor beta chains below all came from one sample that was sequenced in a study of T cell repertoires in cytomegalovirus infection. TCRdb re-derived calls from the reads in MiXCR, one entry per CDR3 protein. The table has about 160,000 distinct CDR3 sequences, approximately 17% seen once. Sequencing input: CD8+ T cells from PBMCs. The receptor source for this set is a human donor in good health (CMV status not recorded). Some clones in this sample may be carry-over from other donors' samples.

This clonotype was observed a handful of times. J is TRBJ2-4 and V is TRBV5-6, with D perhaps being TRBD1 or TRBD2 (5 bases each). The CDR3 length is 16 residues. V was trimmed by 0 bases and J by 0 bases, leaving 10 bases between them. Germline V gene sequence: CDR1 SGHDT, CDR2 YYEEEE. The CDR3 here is CASSLDGTIAKNIQYF. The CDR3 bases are TGTGCCAGCAGCTTGGATGGGACCATAGCCAAAAACATTCAGTACTTC.

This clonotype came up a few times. The CDR3 nucleotides read TGTGCCAGCAGTGAATTAGTTGGTGATGAGCAGTTCTTC. Protein sequence: CASSELVGDEQFF. V and J are TRBV2 and TRBJ2-1; D is unclear. Germline V gene sequence: CDR1 SNHLY, CDR2 FYNNEI. This CDR3 comprises 13 residues. V dropped 2 bases and J dropped 8 bases, with 10 bases sitting between them.

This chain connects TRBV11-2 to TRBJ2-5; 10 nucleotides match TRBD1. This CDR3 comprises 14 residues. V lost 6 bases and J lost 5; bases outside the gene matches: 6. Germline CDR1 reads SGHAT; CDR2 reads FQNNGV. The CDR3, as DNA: TGTGCCAGCAGACCGGGACAGGGGTGGGAGACCCAGTACTTC. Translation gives CASRPGQGWETQYF.

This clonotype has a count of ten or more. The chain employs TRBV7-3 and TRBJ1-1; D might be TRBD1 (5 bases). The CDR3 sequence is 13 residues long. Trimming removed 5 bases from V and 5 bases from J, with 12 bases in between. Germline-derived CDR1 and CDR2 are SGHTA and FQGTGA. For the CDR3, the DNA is TGTGCCAGCAGCACGACAGCGGAAACTGAAGCTTTCTTT. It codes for CASSTTAETEAFF.

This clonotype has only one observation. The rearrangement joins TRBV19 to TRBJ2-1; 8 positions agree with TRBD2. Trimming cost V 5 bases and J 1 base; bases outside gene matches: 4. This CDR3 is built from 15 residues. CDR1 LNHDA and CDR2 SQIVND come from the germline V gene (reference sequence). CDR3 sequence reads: CASSFSGTSYNEQFF. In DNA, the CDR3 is TGTGCCAGTAGTTTTAGCGGGACTTCCTACAATGAGCAGTTCTTC.

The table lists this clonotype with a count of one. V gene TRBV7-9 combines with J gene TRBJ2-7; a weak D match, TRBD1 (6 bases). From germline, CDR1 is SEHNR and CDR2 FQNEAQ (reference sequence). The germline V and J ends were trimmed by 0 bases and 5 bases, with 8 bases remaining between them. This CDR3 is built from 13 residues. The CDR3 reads CASSLAAGDEQYF. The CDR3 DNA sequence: TGTGCCAGCAGCTTAGCGGCAGGGGACGAGCAGTACTTC.

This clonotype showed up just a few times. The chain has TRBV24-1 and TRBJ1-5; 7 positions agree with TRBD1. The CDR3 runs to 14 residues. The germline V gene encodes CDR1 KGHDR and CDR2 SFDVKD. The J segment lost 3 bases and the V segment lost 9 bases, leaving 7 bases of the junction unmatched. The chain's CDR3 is CATVTGTVNQPQHF. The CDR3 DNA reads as TGTGCCACCGTCACCGGGACAGTCAATCAGCCCCAGCATTTT.

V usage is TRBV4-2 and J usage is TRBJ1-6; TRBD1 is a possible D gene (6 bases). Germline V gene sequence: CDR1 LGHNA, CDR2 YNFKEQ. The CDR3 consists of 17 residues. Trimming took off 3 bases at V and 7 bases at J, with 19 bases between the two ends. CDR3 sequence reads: CASSHQQIDRTNSPLHF. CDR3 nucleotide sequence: TGTGCCAGCAGCCACCAACAGATCGACAGGACAAATTCACCCCTCCACTTT.

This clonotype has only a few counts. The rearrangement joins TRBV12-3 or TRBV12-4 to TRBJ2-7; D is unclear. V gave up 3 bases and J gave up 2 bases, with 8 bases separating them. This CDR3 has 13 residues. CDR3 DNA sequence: TGTGCCAGCAGTTTCCCCGGAGCCTACGAGCAGTACTTC. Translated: CASSFPGAYEQYF.

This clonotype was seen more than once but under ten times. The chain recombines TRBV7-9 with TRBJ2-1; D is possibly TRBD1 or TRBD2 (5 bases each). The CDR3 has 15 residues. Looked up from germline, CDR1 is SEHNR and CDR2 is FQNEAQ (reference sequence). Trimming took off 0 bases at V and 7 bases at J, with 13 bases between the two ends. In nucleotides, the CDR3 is TGTGCCAGCAGCTTAGCGGGACCGGGTCTGAATGAGCAGTTCTTC. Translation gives CASSLAGPGLNEQFF.

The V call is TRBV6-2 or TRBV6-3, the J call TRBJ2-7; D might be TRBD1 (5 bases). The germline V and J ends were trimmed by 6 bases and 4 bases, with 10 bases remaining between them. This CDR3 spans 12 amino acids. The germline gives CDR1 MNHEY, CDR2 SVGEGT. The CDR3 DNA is TGTGCCAGCAGCCCAGGGCGGTACGAGCAGTACTTC. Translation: CASSPGRYEQYF.

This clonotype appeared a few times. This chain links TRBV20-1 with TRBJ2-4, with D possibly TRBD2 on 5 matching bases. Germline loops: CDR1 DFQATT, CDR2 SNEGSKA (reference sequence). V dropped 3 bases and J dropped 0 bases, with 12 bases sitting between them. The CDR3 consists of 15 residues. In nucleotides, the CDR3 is TGCAGTGCTAGGCTCCGGGAACTAGCCAAAAACATTCAGTACTTC. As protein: CSARLRELAKNIQYF.

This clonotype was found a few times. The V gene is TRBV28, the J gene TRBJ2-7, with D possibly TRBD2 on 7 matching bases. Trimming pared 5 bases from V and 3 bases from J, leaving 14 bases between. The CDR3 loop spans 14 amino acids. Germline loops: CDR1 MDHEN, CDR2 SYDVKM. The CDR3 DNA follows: TGTGCCAGCAGTCCCCGCGGGGGCGGCTACGAGCAGTACTTC. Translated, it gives CASSPRGGGYEQYF.

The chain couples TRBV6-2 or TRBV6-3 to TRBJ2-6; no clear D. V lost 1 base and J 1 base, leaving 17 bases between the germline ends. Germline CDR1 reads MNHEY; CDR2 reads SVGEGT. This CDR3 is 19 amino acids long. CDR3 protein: CASSYWPNLPLSGANVLTF. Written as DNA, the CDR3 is TGTGCCAGCAGTTACTGGCCGAATTTACCTCTTTCTGGGGCCAACGTCCTGACTTTC.

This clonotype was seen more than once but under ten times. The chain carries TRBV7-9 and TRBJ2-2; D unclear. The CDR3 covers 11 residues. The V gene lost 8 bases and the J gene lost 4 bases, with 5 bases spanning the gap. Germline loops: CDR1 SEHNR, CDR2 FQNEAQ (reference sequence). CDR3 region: CASGPTGELFF. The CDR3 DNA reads TGTGCCAGCGGGCCCACCGGGGAGCTGTTTTTT.

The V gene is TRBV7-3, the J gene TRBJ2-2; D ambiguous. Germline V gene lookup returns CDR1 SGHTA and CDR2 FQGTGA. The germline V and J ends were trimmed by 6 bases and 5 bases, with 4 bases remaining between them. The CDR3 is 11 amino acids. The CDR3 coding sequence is TGTGCCAGCAGGGAGACCGGGGAGCTGTTTTTT. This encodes CASRETGELFF.

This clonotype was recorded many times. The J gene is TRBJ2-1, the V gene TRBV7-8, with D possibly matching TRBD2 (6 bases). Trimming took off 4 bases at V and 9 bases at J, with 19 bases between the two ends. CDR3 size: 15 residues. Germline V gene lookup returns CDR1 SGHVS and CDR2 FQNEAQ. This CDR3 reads CASSWSSGGNGEQFF. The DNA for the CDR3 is TGTGCCAGCAGCTGGAGCTCGGGCGGGAACGGTGAGCAGTTCTTC.

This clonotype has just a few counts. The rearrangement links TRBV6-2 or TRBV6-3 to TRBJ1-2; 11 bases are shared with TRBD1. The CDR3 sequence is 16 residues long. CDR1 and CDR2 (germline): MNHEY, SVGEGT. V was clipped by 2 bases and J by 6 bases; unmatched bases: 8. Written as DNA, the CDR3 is TGTGCCAGCAGTTACGCTGGAGGACAGGGGGCTGATGGCTACACCTTC. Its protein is CASSYAGGQGADGYTF.

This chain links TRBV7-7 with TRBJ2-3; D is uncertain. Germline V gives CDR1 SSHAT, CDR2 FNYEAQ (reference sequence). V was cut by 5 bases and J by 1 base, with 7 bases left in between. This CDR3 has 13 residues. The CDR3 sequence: CASSPGGTDTQYF. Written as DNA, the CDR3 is TGTGCCAGCAGCCCTGGGGGCACAGATACGCAGTATTTT.

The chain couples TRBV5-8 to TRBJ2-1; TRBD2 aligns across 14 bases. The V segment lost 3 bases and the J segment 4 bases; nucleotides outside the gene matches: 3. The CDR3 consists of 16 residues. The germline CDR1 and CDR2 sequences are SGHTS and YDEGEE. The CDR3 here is CASSWGTSGSYNEQFF. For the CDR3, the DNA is TGTGCCAGCAGCTGGGGGACTAGCGGGAGTTACAATGAGCAGTTCTTC.

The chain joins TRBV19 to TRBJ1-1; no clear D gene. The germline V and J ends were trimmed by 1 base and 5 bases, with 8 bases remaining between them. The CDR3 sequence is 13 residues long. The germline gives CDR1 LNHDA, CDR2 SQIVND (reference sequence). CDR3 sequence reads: CASSIGFQTEAFF. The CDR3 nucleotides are TGTGCCAGTAGTATAGGGTTTCAGACTGAAGCTTTCTTT.

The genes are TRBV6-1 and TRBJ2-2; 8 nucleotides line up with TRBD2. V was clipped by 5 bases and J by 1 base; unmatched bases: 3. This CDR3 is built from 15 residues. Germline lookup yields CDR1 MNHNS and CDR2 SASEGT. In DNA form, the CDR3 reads TGTGCCAGCAGTTGGACTAGCAGGAACACCGGGGAGCTGTTTTTT. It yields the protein CASSWTSRNTGELFF.

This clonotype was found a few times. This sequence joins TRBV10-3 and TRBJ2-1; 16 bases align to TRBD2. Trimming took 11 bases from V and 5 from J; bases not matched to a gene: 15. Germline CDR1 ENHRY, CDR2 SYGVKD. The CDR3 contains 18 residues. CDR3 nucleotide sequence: TGTGCCGTCGAAGACGGGACTAGCGGGGGGGCCGTTCACAATGAGCAGTTCTTC. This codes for CAVEDGTSGGAVHNEQFF.

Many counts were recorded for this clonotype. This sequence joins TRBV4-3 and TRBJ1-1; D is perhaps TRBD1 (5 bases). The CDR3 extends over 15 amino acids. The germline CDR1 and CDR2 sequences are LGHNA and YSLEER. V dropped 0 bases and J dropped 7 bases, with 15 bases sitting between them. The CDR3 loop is CASSQDRQGWNEAFF. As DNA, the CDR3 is TGCGCCAGCAGCCAAGATCGTCAGGGTTGGAATGAAGCTTTCTTT.

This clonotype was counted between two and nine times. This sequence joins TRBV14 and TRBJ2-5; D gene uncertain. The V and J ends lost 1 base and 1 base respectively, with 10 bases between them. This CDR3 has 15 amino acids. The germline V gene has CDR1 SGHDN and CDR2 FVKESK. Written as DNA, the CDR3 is TGTGCCAGCAGCCAAGTCTGGGATGCCCAAGAGACCCAGTACTTC. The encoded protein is CASSQVWDAQETQYF. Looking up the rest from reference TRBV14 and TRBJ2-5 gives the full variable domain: EAGVTQFPSHSVIEKGQTVTLRCDPISGHDNLYWYRRVMGKEIKFLLHFVKESKQDESGMPNNRFLAERTGGTYSTLKVQPAELEDSGVYFCASSQVWDAQETQYFGPGTRLLVL.

The CDR3 nucleotides read TGTGCCAGCAGAATAGGGTCCGCTAGCGGTGGCCCGAAGAGGGAGCAGTACTTC. It specifies CASRIGSASGGPKREQYF. V usage is TRBV6-1 and J usage is TRBJ2-7; 7 nucleotides agree with TRBD2. V trimming: 6 bases; J trimming: 7 bases; junction bases outside the gene matches: 24. Germline-derived CDR1 and CDR2 are MNHNS and SASEGT. The CDR3 contains 18 residues.

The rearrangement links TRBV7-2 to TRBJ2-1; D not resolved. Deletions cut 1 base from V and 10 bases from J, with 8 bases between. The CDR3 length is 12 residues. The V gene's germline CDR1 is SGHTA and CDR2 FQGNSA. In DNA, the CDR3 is TGTGCCAGCAGCTTAGATGGGTACGAGCAGTTCTTC. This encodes CASSLDGYEQFF.